This TCR beta chain was recovered during a study of blood T cell repertoires in COVID-19. Turning to the study itself: COVID-19 samples from acute and convalescent phases originated in the United States, Italy and Spain. PBMCs, B-cell-depleted T cells, or T cells provided the cDNA or gDNA that made up the material.

Germline V gives CDR1 SGHVS, CDR2 FQNEAQ. This CDR3 comprises 13 residues. Original analysis: Reference gene primer amplification gave nucleated cell count estimates. Repertoires were generated with immunoSEQ multiplex PCR, while TCRdb's copy carries only in-frame clones and drops some. D and trimming come from the DNA, and the V and J calls and clone size come from that table. The sample consists of more than 60,000 clones, approximately 82% of them appearing once. This clone came up once. The junction departs from the called germline gene at one end, perhaps through a read error. The sample was peripheral blood. This TCR came from a man in his 60s with acute or convalescent COVID-19. The J gene is TRBJ2-1, the V gene TRBV7-8; 7 nucleotides match TRBD2. Here the CDR3 DNA reads TGTGCCAGCAGCTCTACCTCCCAGGCGGGAGTGATCTTC. Amino acid sequence: CASSSTSQAGVIF.